This T cell receptor beta chain stems from a study of blood T cells in healthy people across ages. Trimming left V 3 bases short and J 6 bases short, with 12 bases between. The CDR3 has 14 residues. Together with a sample-barcoded 5' primer, a J-beta primer mix was included in a second PCR lasting about 6 to 11 cycles. One entry per CDR3 protein, called by TCRdb with MiXCR from the 5' RACE reads. Of some 890,000 distinct CDR3 sequences in the sample, approximately 32% were seen once. These data were likewise used in another study, on T cells of mothers and their children. That source adds: Addition of sample barcodes and 2-4 random nucleotides occurred through the M1S primer of the second PCR. Thymic selection shapes TCR recombination output similarly in related and unrelated pairs.

The sequence came from a woman between 35 and 50 years old in good health. The source material was blood. The chain is built from TRBV12-3 or TRBV12-4 and TRBJ2-1; D remains ambiguous. The CDR3 DNA reads as TGTGCCAGCAGTTTGAGCCCGGTTAGCAATGAGCAGTTCTTC. Translated, it gives CASSLSPVSNEQFF.